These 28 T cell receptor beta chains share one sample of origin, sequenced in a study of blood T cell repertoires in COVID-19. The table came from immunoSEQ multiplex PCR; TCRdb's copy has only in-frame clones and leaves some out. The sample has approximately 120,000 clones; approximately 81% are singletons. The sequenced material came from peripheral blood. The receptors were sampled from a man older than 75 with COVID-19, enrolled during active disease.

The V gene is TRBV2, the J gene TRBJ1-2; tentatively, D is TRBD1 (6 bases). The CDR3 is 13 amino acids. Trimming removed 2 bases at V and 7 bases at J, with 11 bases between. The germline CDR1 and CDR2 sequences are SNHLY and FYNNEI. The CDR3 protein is CASSENWGLGYTF. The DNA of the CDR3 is TGTGCCAGCAGTGAAAATTGGGGGCTTGGCTACACCTTC.

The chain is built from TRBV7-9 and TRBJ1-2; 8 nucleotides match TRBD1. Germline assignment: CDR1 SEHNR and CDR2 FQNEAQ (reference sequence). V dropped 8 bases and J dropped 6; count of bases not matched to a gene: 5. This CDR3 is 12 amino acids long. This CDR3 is CASWTGSHGYTF. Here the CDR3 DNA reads TGTGCCAGCTGGACAGGGAGTCATGGCTACACCTTC.

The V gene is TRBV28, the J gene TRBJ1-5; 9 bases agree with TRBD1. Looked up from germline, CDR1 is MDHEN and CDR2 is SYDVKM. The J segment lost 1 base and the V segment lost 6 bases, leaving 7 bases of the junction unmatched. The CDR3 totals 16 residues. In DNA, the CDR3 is TGTGCCAGCAGCCACCGGGACAGGGTAAGCAATCAGCCCCAGCATTTT. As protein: CASSHRDRVSNQPQHF.

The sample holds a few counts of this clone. The CDR3 sequence is CASSRDLYEQYF. DNA for the CDR3: TGTGCCAGCAGCCGGGATCTCTACGAGCAGTACTTC. The chain joins TRBV11-1 to TRBJ2-7; perhaps TRBD2 as D (5 bases). The CDR3 totals 12 residues. From germline, CDR1 is SGHAT and CDR2 FQDESV (reference sequence). Trimming shortened V by 5 bases and J by 3 bases, and 8 bases separated the two germline ends.

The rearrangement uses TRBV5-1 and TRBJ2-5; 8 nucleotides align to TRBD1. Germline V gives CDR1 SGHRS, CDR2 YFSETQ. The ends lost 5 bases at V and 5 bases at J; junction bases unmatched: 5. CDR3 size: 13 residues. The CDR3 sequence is CASSQGAEETQYF. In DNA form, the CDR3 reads TGCGCCAGCAGTCAGGGGGCGGAGGAGACCCAGTACTTC.

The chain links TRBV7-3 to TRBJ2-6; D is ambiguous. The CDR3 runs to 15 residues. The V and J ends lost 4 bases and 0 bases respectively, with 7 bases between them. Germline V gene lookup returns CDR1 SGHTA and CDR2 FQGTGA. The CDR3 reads CASSYGYSGANVLTF. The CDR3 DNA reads TGTGCCAGCAGCTACGGTTACTCTGGGGCCAACGTCCTGACTTTC.

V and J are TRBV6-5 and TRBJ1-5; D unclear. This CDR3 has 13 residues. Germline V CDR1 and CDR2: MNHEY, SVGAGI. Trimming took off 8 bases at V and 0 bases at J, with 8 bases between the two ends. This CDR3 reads CASGGYSNQPQHF. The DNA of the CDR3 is TGTGCCAGCGGCGGATATAGCAATCAGCCCCAGCATTTT.

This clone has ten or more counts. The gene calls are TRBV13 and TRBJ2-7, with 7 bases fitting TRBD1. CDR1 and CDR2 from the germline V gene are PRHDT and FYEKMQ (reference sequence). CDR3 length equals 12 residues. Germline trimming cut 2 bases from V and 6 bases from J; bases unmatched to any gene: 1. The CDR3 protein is CASSLTGAEQYF. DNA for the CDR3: TGTGCCAGCAGCTTAACAGGGGCCGAGCAGTACTTC.

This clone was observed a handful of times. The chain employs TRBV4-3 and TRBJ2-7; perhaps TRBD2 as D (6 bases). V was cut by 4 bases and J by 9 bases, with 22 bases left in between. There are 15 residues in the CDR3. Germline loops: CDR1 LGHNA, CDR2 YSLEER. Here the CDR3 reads CASSPWLASARGQYF. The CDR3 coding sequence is TGCGCCAGCAGCCCCTGGCTAGCGAGTGCTAGGGGGCAGTACTTC.

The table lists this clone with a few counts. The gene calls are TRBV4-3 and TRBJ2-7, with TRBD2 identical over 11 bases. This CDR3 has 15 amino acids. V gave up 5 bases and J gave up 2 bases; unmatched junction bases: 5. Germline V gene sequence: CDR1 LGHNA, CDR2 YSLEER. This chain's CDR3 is CASSIGTSGAYEQYF. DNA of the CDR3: TGCGCCAGCAGCATCGGGACTAGCGGAGCCTACGAGCAGTACTTC.

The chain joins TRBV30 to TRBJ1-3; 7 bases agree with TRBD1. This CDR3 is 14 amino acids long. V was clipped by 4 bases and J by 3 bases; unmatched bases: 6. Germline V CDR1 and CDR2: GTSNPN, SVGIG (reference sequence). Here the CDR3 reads CAWTLNRGGNTIYF. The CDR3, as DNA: TGTGCCTGGACCCTGAACAGGGGTGGAAACACCATATATTTT.

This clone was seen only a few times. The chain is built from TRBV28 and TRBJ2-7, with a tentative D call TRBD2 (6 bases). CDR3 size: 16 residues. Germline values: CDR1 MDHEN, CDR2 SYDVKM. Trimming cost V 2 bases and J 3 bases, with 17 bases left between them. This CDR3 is CASSLAGKGIYYEQYF. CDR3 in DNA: TGTGCCAGCAGTTTAGCGGGAAAGGGGATATACTACGAGCAGTACTTC.

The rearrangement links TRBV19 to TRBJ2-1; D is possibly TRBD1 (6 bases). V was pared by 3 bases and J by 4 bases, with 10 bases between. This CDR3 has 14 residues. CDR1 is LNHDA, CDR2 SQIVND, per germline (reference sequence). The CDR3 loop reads CASSILQGYNEQFF. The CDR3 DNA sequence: TGTGCCAGTAGTATCTTACAGGGATACAATGAGCAGTTCTTC.

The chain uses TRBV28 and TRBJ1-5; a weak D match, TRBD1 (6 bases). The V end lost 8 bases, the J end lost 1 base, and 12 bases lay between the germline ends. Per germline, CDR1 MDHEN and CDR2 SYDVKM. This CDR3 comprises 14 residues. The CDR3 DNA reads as TGTGCCAGCTTCGTTACAGGGAGCAATCAGCCCCAGCATTTT. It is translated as CASFVTGSNQPQHF.

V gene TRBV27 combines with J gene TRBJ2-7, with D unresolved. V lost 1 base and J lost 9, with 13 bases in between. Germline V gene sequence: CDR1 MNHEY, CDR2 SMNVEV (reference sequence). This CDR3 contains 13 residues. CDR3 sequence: CASSLYGSGWQYF. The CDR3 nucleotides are TGTGCCAGCAGTTTATATGGGTCCGGGTGGCAGTACTTC.

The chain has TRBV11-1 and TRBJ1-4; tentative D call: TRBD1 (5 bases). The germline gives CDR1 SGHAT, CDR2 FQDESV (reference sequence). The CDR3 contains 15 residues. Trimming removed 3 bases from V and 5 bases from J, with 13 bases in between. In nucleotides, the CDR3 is TGTGCCAGCAGCTTTCGTCCAGGGAGGAATGAAAAACTGTTTTTT. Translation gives CASSFRPGRNEKLFF. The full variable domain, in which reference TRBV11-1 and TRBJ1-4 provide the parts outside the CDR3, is EAEVAQSPRYKITEKSQAVAFWCDPISGHATLYWYRQILGQGPELLVQFQDESVVDDSQLPKDRFSAERLKGVDSTLKIQPAELGDSAMYLCASSFRPGRNEKLFFGSGTQLSVL.

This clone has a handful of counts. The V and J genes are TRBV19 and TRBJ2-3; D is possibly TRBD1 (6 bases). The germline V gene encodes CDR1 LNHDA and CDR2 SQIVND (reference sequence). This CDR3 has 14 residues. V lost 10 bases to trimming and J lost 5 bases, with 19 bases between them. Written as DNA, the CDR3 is TGTGCCACTTCCCCCAGGGGTGGTGGAGATACGCAGTATTTT. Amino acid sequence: CATSPRGGGDTQYF.

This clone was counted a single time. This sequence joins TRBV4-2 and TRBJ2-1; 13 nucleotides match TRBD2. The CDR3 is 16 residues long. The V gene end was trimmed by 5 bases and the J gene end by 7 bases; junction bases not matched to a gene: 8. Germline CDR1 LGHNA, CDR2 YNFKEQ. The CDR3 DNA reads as TGTGCCAGCAGCGGACGGACTAGCGGGAGAGGAAATGAGCAGTTCTTC. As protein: CASSGRTSGRGNEQFF.

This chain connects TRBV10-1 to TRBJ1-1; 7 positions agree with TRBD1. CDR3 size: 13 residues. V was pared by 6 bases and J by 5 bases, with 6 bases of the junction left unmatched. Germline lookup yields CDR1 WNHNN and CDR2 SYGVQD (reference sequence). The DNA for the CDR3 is TGCGCCAGCAGAGTGGACAGGAGGACTGAAGCTTTCTTT. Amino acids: CASRVDRRTEAFF.

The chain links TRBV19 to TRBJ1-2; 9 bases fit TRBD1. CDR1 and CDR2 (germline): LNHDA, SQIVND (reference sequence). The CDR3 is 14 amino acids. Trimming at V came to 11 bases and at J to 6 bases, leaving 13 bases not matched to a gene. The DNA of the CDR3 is TGTGCCGCCGGGACAGGGCCCTCGCGGAATGGCTACACCTTC. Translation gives CAAGTGPSRNGYTF.

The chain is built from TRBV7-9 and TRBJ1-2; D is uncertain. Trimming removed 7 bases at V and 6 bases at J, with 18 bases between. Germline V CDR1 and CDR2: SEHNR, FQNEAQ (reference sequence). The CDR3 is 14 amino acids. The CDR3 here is CASTQLGGVDGYTF. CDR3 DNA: TGTGCCAGCACCCAACTAGGAGGCGTGGATGGCTACACCTTC.

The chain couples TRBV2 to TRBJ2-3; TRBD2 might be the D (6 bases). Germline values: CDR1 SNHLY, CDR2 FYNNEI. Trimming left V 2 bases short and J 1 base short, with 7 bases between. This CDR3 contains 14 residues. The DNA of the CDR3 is TGTGCCAGCAGTGAATCGGGGGGCACAGATACGCAGTATTTT. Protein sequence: CASSESGGTDTQYF.

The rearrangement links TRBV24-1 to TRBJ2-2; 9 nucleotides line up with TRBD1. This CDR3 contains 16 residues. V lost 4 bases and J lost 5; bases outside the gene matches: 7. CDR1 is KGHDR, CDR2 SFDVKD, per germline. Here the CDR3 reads CATSDPGTGFTGELFF. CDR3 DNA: TGTGCCACCAGTGACCCCGGGACAGGGTTTACCGGGGAGCTGTTTTTT.

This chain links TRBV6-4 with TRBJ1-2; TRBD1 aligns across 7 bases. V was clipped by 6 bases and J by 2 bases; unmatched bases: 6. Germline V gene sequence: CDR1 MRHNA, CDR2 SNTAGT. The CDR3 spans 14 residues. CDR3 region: CASSFKQGNYGYTF. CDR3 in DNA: TGTGCCAGCAGCTTCAAACAGGGGAACTATGGCTACACCTTC.

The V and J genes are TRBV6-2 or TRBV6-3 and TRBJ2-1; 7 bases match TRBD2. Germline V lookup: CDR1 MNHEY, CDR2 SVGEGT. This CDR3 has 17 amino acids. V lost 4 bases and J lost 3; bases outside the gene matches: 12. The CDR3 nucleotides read TGTGCCAGCAGTTCCCCCCAGTGGGAGGGAATCTACAATGAGCAGTTCTTC. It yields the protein CASSSPQWEGIYNEQFF.

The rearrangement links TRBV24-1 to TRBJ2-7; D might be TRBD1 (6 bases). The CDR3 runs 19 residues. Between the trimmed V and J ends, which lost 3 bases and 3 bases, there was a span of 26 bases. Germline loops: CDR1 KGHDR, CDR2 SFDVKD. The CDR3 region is CATSDQFPGQIPFGYEQYF. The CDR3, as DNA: TGTGCCACCAGTGATCAATTCCCGGGACAAATTCCTTTTGGCTACGAGCAGTACTTC.

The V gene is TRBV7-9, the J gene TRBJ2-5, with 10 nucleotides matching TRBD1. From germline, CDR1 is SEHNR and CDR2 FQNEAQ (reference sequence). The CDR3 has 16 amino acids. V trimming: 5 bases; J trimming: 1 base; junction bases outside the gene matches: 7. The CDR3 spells CASSRFRTGGQETQYF. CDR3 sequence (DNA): TGTGCCAGCAGCCGTTTTAGGACAGGGGGCCAAGAGACCCAGTACTTC.

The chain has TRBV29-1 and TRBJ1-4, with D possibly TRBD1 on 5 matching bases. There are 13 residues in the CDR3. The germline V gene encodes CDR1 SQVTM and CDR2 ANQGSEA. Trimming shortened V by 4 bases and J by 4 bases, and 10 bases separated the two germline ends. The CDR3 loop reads CSVAGGLNEKLFF. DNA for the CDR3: TGCAGCGTTGCGGGGGGACTTAATGAAAAACTGTTTTTT.